This T cell receptor beta chain was identified in a study of siplizumab effects on memory and regulatory T cells. The germline V gene has CDR1 MDHEN and CDR2 SYDVKM. This CDR3 contains 12 residues. V was cut by 6 bases and J by 6 bases, with 6 bases left in between. Profiling relied on immunoSEQ multiplex PCR, and the TCRdb table lists in-frame clones only, not all of them. The sample yields 57,000 or so clones, around 79% seen once. The TCR was taken from a human donor in good health. Sequenced: memory CD4+ T cells sorted from blood. The V call is TRBV28, the J call TRBJ1-6; no reliable D call. DNA of the CDR3: TGTGCCAGCAGGACCCTTAATTCACCCCTCCACTTT. It specifies CASRTLNSPLHF.